This record looks at one T cell receptor beta chain sequence and its context. This sample was taken from a study of blood T cell repertoires in COVID-19. Study as a whole: Sources were T cells, B-cell-depleted T cells, or PBMCs; the material itself was cDNA or gDNA.

This CDR3 has 15 amino acids. Germline V gives CDR1 MNHNY, CDR2 SVGAGI (reference sequence). Losses at the gene ends were 5 bases for V and 10 bases for J; bases not matched to a gene: 9. Per the original methods: Amplification with reference gene primers provided the estimates of nucleated cell counts. Generated by immunoSEQ multiplex PCR, the TCRdb table keeps only in-frame clones and is missing some. V, J and clone size derive from that table, while D and trimming were established from the DNA sequence. This sample yields over 150,000 clones, of which more than 70% are seen a single time; roughly 14% belongs to the top ten.

The genes are TRBV6-6 and TRBJ2-1; TRBD1 matches 12 bases. The origin of this receptor is a man aged 18-30 years with active or convalescent COVID-19. The sample comprised peripheral blood. The CDR3 DNA sequence: TGTGCCAGCAGTAAGACGGGACAGGGGGCCCGGGAGCAGTTCTTC. Amino acid sequence: CASSKTGQGAREQFF.